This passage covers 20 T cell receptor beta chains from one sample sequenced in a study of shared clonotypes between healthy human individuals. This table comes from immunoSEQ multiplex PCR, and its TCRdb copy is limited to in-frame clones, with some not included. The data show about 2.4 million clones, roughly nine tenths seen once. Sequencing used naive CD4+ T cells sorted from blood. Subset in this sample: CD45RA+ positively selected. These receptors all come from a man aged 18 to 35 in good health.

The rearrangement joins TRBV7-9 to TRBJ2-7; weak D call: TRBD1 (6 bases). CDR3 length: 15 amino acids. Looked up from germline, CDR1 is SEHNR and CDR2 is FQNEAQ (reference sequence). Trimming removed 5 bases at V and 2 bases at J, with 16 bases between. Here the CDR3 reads CASSDSGQPPYEQYF. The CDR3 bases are TGTGCCAGCAGCGACTCTGGACAGCCCCCCTACGAGCAGTACTTC.

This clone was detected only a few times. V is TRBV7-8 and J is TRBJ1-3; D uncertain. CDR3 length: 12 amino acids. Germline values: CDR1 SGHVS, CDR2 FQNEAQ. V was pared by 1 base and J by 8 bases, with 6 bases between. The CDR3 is CASSLGSDTIYF. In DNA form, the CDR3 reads TGTGCCAGCAGCTTAGGATCAGACACCATATATTTT.

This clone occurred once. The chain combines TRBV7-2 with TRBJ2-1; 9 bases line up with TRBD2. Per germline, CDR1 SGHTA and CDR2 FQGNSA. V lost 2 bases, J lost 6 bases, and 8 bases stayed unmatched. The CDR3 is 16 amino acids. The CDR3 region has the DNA TGTGCCAGCAGCTTAATGGGCGGGGGGGCCAGCAATGAGCAGTTCTTC. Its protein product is CASSLMGGGASNEQFF. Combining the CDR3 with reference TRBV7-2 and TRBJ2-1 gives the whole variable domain GAGVSQSPSNKVTEKGKDVELRCDPISGHTALYWYRQSLGQGLEFLIYFQGNSAPDKSGLPSDRFSAERTGGSVSTLTIQRTQQEDSAVYLCASSLMGGGASNEQFFGPGTRLTVL.

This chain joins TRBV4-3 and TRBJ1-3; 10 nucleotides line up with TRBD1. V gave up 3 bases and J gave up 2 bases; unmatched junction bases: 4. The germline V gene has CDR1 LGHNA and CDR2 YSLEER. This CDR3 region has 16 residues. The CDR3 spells CASSQDRGYTGNTIYF. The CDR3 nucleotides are TGCGCCAGCAGCCAGGACAGGGGGTATACTGGAAACACCATATATTTT.

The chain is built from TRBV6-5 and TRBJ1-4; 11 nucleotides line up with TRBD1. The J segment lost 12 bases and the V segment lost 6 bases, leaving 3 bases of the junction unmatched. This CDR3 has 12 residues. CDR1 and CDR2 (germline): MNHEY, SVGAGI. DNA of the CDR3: TGTGCCAGCAGAAGGACAGGGGGCGAACTGTTTTTT. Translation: CASRRTGGELFF.

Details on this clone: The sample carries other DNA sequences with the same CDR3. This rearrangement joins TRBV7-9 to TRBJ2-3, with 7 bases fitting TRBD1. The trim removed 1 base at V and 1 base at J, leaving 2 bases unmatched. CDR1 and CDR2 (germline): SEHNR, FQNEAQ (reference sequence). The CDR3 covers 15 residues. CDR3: CASSLDGTGTDTQYF. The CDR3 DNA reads TGTGCCAGCAGCTTAGACGGGACAGGCACAGATACGCAGTATTTT.

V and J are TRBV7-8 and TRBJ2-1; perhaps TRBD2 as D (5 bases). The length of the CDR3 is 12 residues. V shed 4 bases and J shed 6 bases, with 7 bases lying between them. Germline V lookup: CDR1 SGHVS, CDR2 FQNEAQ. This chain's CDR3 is CASSYTSNEQFF. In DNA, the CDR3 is TGTGCCAGCAGCTACACTAGCAATGAGCAGTTCTTC.

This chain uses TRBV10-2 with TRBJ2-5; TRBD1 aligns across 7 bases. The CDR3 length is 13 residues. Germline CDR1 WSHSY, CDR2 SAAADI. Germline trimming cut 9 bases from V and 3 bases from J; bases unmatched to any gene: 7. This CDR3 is CASSRDREETQYF. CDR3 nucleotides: TGCGCCAGTTCCCGGGACAGAGAAGAGACCCAGTACTTC.

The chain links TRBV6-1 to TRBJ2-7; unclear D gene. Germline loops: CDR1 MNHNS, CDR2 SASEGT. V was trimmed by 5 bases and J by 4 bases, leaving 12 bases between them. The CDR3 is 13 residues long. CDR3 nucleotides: TGTGCCAGCAGTAAGGAACGGCTTTACGAGCAGTACTTC. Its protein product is CASSKERLYEQYF.

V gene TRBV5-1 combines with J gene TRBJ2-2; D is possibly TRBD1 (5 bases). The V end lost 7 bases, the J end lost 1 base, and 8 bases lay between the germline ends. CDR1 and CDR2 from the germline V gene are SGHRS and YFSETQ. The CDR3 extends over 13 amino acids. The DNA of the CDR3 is TGCGCCAGCGATACAGGGAACACCGGGGAGCTGTTTTTT. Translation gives CASDTGNTGELFF. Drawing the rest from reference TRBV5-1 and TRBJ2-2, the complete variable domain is KAGVTQTPRYLIKTRGQQVTLSCSPISGHRSVSWYQQTPGQGLQFLFEYFSETQRNKGNFPGRFSGRQFSNSRSEMNVSTLELGDSALYLCASDTGNTGELFFGEGSRLTVL.

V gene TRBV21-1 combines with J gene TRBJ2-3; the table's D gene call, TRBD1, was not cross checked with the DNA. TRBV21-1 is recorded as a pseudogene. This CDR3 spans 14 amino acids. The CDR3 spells CATPRDRGLCTQYF. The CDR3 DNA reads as TGTGCCACCCCCAGGGACAGGGGCTTATGTACGCAGTATTTT.

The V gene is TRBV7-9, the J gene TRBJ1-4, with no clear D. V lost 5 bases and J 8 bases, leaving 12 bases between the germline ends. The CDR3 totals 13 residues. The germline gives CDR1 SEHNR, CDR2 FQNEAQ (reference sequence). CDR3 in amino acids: CASSPYGGEKLFF. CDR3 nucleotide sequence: TGTGCCAGCAGCCCCTACGGAGGAGAAAAACTGTTTTTT.

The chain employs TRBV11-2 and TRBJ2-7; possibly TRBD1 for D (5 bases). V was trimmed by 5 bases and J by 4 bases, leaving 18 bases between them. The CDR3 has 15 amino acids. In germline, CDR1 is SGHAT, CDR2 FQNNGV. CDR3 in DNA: TGTGCCAGCAGCCTAGGGGTAAGACAGTCGTACGAGCAGTACTTC. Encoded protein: CASSLGVRQSYEQYF.

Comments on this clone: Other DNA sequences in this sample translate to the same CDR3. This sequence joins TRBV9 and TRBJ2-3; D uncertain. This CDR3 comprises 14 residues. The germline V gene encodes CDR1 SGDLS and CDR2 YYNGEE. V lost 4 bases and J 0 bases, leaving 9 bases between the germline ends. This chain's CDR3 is CASSLGTSTDTQYF. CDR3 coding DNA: TGTGCCAGCAGCTTGGGAACTAGCACAGATACGCAGTATTTT.

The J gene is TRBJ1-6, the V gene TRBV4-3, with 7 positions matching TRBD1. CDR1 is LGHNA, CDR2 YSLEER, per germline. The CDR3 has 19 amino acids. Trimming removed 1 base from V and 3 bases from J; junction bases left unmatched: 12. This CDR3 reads CASSQGSIGGGDYNSPLHF. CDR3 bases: TGCGCCAGCAGCCAAGGTTCGATAGGAGGGGGCGACTATAATTCACCCCTCCACTTT.

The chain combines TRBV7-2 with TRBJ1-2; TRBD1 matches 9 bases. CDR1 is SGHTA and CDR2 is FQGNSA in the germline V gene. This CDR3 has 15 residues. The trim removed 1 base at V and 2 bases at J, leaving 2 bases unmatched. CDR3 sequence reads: CASSLDTGGNYGYTF. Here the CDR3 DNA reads TGTGCCAGCAGCTTAGACACAGGGGGCAACTATGGCTACACCTTC.

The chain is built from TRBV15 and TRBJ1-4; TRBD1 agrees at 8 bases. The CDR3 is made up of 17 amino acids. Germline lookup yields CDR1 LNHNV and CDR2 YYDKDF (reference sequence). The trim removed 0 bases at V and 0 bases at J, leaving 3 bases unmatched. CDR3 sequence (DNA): TGTGCCACCAGCAGAGAGGACAGGGAAACAACTAATGAAAAACTGTTTTTT. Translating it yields CATSREDRETTNEKLFF.

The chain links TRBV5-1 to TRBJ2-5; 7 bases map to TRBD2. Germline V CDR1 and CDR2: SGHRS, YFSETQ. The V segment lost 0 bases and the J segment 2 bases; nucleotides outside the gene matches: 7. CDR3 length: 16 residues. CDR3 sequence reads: CASSLDWSSGQETQYF. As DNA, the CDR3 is TGCGCCAGCAGCTTGGATTGGTCTAGCGGACAAGAGACCCAGTACTTC.

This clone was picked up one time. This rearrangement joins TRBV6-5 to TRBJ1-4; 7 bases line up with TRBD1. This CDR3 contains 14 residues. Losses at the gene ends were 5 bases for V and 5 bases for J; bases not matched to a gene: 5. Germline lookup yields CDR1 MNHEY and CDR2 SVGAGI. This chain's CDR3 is CASSQGGGNEKLFF. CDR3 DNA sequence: TGTGCCAGCAGTCAAGGAGGGGGCAATGAAAAACTGTTTTTT.

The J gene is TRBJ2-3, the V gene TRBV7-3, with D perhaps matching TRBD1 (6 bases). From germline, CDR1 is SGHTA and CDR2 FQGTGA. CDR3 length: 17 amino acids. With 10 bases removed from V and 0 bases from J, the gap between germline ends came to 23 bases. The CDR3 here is CATDRPSSRGSTDTQYF. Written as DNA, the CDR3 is TGTGCCACCGACCGCCCCAGCTCAAGGGGGAGCACAGATACGCAGTATTTT. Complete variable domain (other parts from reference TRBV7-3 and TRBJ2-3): GAGVSQTPSNKVTEKGKYVELRCDPISGHTALYWYRQSLGQGPEFLIYFQGTGAADDSGLPNDRFFAVRPEGSVSTLKIQRTERGDSAVYLCATDRPSSRGSTDTQYFGPGTRLTVL.